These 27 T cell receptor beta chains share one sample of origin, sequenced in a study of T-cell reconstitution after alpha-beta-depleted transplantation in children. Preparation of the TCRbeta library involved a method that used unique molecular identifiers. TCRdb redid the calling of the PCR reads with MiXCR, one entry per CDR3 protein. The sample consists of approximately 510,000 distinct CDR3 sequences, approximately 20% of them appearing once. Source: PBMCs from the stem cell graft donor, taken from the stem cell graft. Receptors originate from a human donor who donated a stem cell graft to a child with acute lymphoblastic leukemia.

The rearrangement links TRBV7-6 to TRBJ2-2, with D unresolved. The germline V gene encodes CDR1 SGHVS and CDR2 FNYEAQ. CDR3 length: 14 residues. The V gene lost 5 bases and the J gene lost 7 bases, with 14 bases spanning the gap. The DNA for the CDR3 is TGTGCCAGCAGCCCCTCAGGAGTCCGCGGGGAGCTGTTTTTT. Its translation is CASSPSGVRGELFF.

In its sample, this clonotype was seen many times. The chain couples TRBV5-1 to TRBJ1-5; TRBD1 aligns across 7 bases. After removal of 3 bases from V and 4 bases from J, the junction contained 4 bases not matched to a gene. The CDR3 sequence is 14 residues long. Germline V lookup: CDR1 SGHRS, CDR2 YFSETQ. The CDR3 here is CASSSTGSNQPQHF. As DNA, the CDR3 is TGCGCCAGCAGCTCGACAGGGTCAAATCAGCCCCAGCATTTT.

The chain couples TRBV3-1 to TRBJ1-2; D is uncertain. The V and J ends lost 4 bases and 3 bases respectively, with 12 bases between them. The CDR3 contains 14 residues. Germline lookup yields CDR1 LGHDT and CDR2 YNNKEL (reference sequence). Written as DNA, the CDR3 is TGTGCCAGCAGCCGAAGCCTGGACGACTATGGCTACACCTTC. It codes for CASSRSLDDYGYTF.

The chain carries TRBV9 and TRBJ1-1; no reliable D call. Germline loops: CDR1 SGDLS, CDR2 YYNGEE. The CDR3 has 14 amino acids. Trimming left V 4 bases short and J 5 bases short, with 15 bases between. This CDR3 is CASSPSGYGTEAFF. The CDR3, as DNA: TGTGCCAGCAGCCCCTCGGGTTACGGGACTGAAGCTTTCTTT. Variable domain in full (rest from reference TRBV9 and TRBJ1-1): DSGVTQTPKHLITATGQRVTLRCSPRSGDLSVYWYQQSLDQGLQFLIQYYNGEERAKGNILERFSAQQFPDLHSELNLSSLELGDSALYFCASSPSGYGTEAFFGQGTRLTVV.

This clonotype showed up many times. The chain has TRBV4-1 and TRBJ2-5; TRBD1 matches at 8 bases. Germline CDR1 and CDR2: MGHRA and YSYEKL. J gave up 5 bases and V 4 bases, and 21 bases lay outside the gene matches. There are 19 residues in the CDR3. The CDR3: CASSRQSIRTGKEPETQYF. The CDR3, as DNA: TGCGCCAGCAGCCGTCAAAGCATCCGGACAGGGAAGGAACCGGAGACCCAGTACTTC.

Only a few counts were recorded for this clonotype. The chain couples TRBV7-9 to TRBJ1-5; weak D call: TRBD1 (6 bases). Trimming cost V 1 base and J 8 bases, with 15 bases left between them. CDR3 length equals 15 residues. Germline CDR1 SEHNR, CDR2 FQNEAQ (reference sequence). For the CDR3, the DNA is TGTGCCAGCAGCTTAGAGGTGTGGGGGCAAGAGCCCCAGCATTTT. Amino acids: CASSLEVWGQEPQHF. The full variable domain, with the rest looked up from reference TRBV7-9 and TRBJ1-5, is DTGVSQNPRHKITKRGQNVTFRCDPISEHNRLYWYRQTLGQGPEFLTYFQNEAQLEKSRLLSDRFSAERPKGSFSTLEIQRTEQGDSAMYLCASSLEVWGQEPQHFGDGTRLSIL.

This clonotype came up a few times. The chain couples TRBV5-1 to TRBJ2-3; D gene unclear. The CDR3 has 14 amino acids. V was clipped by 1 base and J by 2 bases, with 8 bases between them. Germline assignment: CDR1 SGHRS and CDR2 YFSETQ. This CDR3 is CASSLFSATDTQYF. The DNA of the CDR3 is TGCGCCAGCAGCTTGTTCTCGGCCACAGATACGCAGTATTTT.

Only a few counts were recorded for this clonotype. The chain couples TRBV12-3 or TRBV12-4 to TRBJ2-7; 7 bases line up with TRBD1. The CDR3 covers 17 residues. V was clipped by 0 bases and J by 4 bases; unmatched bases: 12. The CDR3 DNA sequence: TGTGCCAGCAGTTTAGCCGTACCGGGACAGATGGATTACGAGCAGTACTTC. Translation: CASSLAVPGQMDYEQYF.

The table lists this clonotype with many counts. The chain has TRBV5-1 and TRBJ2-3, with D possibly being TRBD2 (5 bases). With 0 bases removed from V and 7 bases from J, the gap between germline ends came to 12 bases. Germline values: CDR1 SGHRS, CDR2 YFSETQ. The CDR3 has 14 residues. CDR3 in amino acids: CASSLGTPTNTQYF. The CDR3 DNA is TGCGCCAGCAGCTTGGGGACTCCTACTAATACGCAGTATTTT. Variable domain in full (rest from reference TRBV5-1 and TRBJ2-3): KAGVTQTPRYLIKTRGQQVTLSCSPISGHRSVSWYQQTPGQGLQFLFEYFSETQRNKGNFPGRFSGRQFSNSRSEMNVSTLELGDSALYLCASSLGTPTNTQYFGPGTRLTVL.

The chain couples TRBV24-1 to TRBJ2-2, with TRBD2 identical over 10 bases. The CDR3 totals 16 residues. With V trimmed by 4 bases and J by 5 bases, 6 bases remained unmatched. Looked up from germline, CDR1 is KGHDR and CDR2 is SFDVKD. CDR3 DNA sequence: TGTGCCACCAGTGACCGGCTAGCGGGAGTTACCGGGGAGCTGTTTTTT. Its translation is CATSDRLAGVTGELFF.

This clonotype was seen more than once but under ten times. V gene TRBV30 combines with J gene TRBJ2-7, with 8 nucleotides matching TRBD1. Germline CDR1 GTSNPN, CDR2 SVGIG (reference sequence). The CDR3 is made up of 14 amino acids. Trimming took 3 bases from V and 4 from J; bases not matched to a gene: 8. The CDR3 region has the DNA TGTGCCTGGAGGACGAACTACAGGGGGTACGAGCAGTACTTC. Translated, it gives CAWRTNYRGYEQYF. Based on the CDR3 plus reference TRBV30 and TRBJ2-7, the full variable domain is SQTIHQWPATLVQPVGSPLSLECTVEGTSNPNLYWYRQAAGRGLQLLFYSVGIGQISSEVPQNLSASRPQDRQFILSSKKLLLSDSGFYLCAWRTNYRGYEQYFGPGTRLTVT.

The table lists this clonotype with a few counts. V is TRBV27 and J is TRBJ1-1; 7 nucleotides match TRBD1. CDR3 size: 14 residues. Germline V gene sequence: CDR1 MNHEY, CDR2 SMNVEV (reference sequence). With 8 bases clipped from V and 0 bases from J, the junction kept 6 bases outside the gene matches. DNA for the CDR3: TGTGCCAGCCGTGGACAGGCGATGAACACTGAAGCTTTCTTT. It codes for CASRGQAMNTEAFF.

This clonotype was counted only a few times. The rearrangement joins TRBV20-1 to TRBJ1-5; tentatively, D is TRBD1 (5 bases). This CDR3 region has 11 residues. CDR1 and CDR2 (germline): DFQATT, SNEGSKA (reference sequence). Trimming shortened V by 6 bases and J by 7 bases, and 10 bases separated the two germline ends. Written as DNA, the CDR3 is TGCAGTGCCCCGCAGGGACAGCCCCAGCATTTT. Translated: CSAPQGQPQHF.

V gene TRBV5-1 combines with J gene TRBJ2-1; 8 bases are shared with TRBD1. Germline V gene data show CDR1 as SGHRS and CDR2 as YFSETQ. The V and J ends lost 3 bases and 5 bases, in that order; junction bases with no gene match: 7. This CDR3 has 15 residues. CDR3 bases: TGCGCCAGCAGCTCCCACAGGGGGGACAACAATGAGCAGTTCTTC. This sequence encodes CASSSHRGDNNEQFF.

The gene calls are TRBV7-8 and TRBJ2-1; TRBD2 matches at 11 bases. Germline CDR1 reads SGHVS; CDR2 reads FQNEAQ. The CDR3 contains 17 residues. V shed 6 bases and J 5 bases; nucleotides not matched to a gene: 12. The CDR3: CASRLRPLAGGHNEQFF. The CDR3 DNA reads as TGTGCCAGCAGGCTGAGGCCGCTAGCGGGAGGTCACAATGAGCAGTTCTTC.

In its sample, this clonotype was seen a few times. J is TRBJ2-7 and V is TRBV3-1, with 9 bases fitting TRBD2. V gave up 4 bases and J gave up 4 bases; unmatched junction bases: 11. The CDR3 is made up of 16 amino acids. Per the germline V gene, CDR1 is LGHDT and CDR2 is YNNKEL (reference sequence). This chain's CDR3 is CASSLPDAGGPYEQYF. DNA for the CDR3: TGTGCCAGCAGCCTCCCGGACGCGGGAGGGCCTTACGAGCAGTACTTC.

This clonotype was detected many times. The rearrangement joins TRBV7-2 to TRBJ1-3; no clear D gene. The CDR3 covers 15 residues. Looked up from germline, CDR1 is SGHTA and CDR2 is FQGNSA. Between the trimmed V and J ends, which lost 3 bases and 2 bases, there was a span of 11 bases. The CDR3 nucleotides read TGTGCCAGCAGCTTCAACCATGGGCCTGGAAACACCATATATTTT. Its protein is CASSFNHGPGNTIYF.

In DNA, the CDR3 is TGCAGCGTTCTTGGCGGGGGAACAGATACGCAGTATTTT. This gives the protein CSVLGGGTDTQYF. V gene TRBV29-1 combines with J gene TRBJ2-3; 7 bases fit TRBD2. The CDR3 is 13 residues long. Germline CDR1 reads SQVTM; CDR2 reads ANQGSEA. The V and J ends lost 5 bases and 3 bases, in that order; junction bases with no gene match: 5.

The CDR3 bases are TGCAGTGCTCGTCCCGGACAGGGTACGGAGCAGTACTTC. Residues: CSARPGQGTEQYF. The chain couples TRBV20-1 to TRBJ2-7; 8 nucleotides agree with TRBD1. The CDR3 runs to 13 residues. V lost 5 bases to trimming and J lost 7 bases; unmatched junction nucleotides: 10. The germline V gene has CDR1 DFQATT and CDR2 SNEGSKA (reference sequence).

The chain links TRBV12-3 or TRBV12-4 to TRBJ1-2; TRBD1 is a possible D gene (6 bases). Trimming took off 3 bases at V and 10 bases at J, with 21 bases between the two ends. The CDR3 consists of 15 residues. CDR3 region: CASSLQGGEIRNYTF. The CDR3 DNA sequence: TGTGCCAGCAGTTTGCAAGGGGGTGAGATCCGAAACTACACCTTC.

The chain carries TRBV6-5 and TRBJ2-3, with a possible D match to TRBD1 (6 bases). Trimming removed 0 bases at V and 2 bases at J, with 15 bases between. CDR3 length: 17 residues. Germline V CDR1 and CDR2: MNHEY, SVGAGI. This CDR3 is CASSYSRVGGFTDTQYF. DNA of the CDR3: TGTGCCAGCAGTTACTCCCGGGTAGGGGGTTTCACAGATACGCAGTATTTT.

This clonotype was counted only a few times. Here the CDR3 reads CASSHVASGANVLTF. The CDR3 DNA is TGCGCCAGCAGCCACGTGGCCTCTGGGGCCAACGTCCTGACTTTC. The chain joins TRBV4-1 to TRBJ2-6; D ambiguous. Germline lookup yields CDR1 MGHRA and CDR2 YSYEKL. The V end lost 3 bases, the J end lost 0 bases, and 6 bases lay between the germline ends. The length of the CDR3 is 15 residues.

The CDR3 nucleotides are TGTGCCAGCAGCTTAGGGGGTCGGGTCTTCGAGACCCAGTACTTC. This translates into CASSLGGRVFETQYF. The chain combines TRBV7-9 with TRBJ2-5; no definite D call. Germline CDR1 reads SEHNR; CDR2 reads FQNEAQ (reference sequence). The CDR3 has 15 residues. Trimming shortened V by 1 base and J by 5 bases, and 14 bases separated the two germline ends. The whole variable domain, filled in from reference TRBV7-9 and TRBJ2-5, reads DTGVSQNPRHKITKRGQNVTFRCDPISEHNRLYWYRQTLGQGPEFLTYFQNEAQLEKSRLLSDRFSAERPKGSFSTLEIQRTEQGDSAMYLCASSLGGRVFETQYFGPGTRLLVL.

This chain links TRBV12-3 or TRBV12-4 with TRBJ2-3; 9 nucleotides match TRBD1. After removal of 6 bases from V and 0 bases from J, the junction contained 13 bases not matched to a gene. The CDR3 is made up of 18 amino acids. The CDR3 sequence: CASRQGQGAFGSTDTQYF. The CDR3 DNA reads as TGTGCCAGCAGACAGGGACAGGGAGCGTTTGGGAGCACAGATACGCAGTATTTT.

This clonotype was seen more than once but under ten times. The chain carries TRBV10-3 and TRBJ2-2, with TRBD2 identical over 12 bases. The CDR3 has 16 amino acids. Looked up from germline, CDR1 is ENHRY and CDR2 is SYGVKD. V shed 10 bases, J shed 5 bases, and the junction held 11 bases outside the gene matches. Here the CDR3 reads CASVHLLAGGTGELFF. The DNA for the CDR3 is TGTGCCAGTGTGCACCTTCTAGCGGGAGGGACCGGGGAGCTGTTTTTT.

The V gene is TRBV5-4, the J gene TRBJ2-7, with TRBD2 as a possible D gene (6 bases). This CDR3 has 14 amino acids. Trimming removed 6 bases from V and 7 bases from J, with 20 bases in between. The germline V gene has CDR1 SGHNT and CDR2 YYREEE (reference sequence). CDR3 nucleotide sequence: TGTGCCAGCACTCCGGACCTGGGAGGTCGGGAGCAGTACTTC. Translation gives CASTPDLGGREQYF.

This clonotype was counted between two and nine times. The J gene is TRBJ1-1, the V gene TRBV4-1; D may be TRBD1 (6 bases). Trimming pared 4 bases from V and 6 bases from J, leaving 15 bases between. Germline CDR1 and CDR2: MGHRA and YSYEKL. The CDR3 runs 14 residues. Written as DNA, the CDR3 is TGCGCCAGCAGCCGAGAAGGGGGTCGCGCTGAAGCTTTCTTT. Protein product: CASSREGGRAEAFF.